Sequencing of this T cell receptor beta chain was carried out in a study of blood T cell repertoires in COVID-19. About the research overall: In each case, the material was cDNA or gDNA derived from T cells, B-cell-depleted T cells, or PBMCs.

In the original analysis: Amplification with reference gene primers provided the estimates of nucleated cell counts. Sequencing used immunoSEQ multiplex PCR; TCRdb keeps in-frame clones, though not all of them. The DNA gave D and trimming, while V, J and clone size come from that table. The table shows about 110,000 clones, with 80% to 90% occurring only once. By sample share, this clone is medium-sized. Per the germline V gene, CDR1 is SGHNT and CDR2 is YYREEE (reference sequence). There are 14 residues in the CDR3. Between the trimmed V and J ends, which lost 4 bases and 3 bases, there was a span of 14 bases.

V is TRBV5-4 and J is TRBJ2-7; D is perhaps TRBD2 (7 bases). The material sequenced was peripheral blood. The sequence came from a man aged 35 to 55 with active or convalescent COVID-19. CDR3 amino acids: CASSRGADHYEQYF. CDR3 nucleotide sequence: TGTGCCAGCAGCCGGGGGGCTGACCACTACGAGCAGTACTTC.